The next 3 T cell receptor beta chains were all read from a single sample in a study of OX40 agonist ivuxolimab in advanced cancers. Only in-frame clones appear in the TCRdb table, and some are missing; sequencing was by immunoSEQ multiplex PCR. The sample shows over 15,000 clones, around 70% of them seen only once. Specimen: CD4+ or CD8+ T cells sorted from blood, collected in a trial of the OX40 agonist ivuxolimab. The origin of the receptors is an adult with an advanced solid tumor such as melanoma, head and neck, liver or kidney cancer.

The sample holds a few counts of this clone. The J gene is TRBJ2-7, the V gene TRBV27; tentative D call: TRBD1 (5 bases). Germline CDR1 MNHEY, CDR2 SMNVEV (reference sequence). The CDR3 loop spans 13 amino acids. The V end lost 1 base, the J end lost 4 bases, and 8 bases lay between the germline ends. The CDR3 DNA follows: TGTGCCAGCAGTTTATTCCAGGGTTACGAGCAGTACTTC. Its protein is CASSLFQGYEQYF.

The chain uses TRBV6-5 and TRBJ2-1; 11 positions agree with TRBD2. The trim removed 4 bases at V and 2 bases at J, leaving 4 bases unmatched. The CDR3 runs to 16 residues. Germline CDR1 is MNHEY and CDR2 is SVGAGI. The CDR3 spells CASSSLAGVTYNEQFF. The CDR3 bases are TGTGCCAGCAGTTCACTAGCGGGAGTTACCTACAATGAGCAGTTCTTC.

The chain links TRBV11-1 to TRBJ2-5, with 7 nucleotides matching TRBD2. Germline CDR1 reads SGHAT; CDR2 reads FQDESV (reference sequence). The CDR3 totals 15 residues. The ends lost 1 base at V and 4 bases at J; junction bases unmatched: 6. CDR3 coding DNA: TGTGCCAGCAGCTTAGGAAAGACTAGCCCAGAGACCCAGTACTTC. It specifies CASSLGKTSPETQYF.